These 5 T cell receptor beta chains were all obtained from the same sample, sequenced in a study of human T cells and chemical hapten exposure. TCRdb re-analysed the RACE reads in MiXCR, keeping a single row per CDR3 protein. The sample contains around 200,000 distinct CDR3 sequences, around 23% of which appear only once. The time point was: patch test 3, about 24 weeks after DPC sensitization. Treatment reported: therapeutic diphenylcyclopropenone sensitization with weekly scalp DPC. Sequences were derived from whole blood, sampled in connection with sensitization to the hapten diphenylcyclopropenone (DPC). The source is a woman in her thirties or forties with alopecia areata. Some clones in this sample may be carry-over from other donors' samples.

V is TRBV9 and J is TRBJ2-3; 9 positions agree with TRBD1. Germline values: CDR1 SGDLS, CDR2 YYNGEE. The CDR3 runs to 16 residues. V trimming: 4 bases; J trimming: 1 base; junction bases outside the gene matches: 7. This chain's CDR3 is CASSTRQGGGTDTQYF. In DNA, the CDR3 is TGTGCCAGCAGCACACGACAGGGGGGAGGCACAGATACGCAGTATTTT.

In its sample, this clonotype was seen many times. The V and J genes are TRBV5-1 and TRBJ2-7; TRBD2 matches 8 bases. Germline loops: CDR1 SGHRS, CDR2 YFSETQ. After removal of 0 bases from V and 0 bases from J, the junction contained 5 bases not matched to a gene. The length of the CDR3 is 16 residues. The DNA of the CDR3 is TGCGCCAGCAGCTTGGATAGCGGGACAACCTCCTACGAGCAGTACTTC. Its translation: CASSLDSGTTSYEQYF.

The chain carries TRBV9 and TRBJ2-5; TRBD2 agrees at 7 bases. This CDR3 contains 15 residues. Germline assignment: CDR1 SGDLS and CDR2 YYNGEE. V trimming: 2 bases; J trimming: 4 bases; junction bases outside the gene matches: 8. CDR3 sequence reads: CASSVTGGSTETQYF. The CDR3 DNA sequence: TGTGCCAGCAGCGTTACCGGCGGGAGTACAGAGACCCAGTACTTC.

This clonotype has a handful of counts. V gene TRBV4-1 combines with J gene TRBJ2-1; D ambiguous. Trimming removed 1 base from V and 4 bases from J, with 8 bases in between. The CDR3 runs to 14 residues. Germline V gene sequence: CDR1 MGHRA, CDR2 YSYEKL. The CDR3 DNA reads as TGCGCCAGCAGCCAAGCAGCTAGATACAATGAGCAGTTCTTC. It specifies CASSQAARYNEQFF.

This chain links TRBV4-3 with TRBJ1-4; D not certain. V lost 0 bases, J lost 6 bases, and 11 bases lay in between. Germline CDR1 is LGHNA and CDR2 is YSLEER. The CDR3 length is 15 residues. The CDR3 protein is CASSQDLDGYEKLFF. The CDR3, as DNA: TGCGCCAGCAGCCAAGACCTGGACGGCTATGAAAAACTGTTTTTT.